This TCR beta chain was identified in a study of blood T cell repertoires in COVID-19. Across the whole study: PBMCs, B-cell-depleted T cells, or T cells provided the cDNA or gDNA that made up the material.

TCRdb's copy holds only in-frame clones and misses some; the assay was immunoSEQ multiplex PCR. The table includes approximately 470,000 clones, approximately 85% detected once. The sequence came from a human donor in a cohort sampled during active COVID-19. Sequenced sample: peripheral blood.

The CDR3 protein is CASSPIPGEQETQYF. As DNA, the CDR3 is TGTGCCAGCAGTCCTATCCCGGGGGAACAAGAGACCCAGTACTTC. This chain joins TRBV7-6 and TRBJ2-5; weak D call: TRBD2 (6 bases). Germline CDR1 and CDR2: SGHVS and FNYEAQ. V was clipped by 6 bases and J by 2 bases, with 16 bases between them. There are 15 residues in the CDR3.